These 20 T cell receptor beta chains were all obtained from the same sample, sequenced in a study of blood T cell repertoires in COVID-19. Data came from immunoSEQ multiplex PCR; TCRdb stores just in-frame clones and leaves some out. The table has fewer than 250,000 clones, roughly 84% seen once. Sequencing was done on a sample of PBMCs or T cells enriched from blood (not recorded which). The receptors were gathered from a woman aged 30 to 39 who had been exposed to COVID-19.

This clone was counted a single time. This chain uses TRBV7-2 with TRBJ2-2, with 11 bases matching TRBD2. The CDR3 is made up of 17 amino acids. Germline V gene lookup returns CDR1 SGHTA and CDR2 FQGNSA. The trim removed 3 bases at V and 4 bases at J, leaving 7 bases unmatched. This chain's CDR3 is CASSFPGLAGSTGELFF. CDR3 DNA sequence: TGTGCCAGCAGCTTTCCCGGACTAGCGGGCAGCACCGGGGAGCTGTTTTTT.

This chain links TRBV11-2 with TRBJ2-1, with 8 bases identical to TRBD2. Germline values: CDR1 SGHAT, CDR2 FQNNGV. CDR3 length: 16 residues. The J segment lost 8 bases and the V segment lost 5 bases, leaving 14 bases of the junction unmatched. CDR3 sequence (DNA): TGTGCCAGCAGCGAATCCGGGACTAGTTTTTGGCATGAGCAGTTCTTC. Translation: CASSESGTSFWHEQFF.

The chain combines TRBV7-9 with TRBJ1-4; D might be TRBD1 (6 bases). Germline-derived CDR1 and CDR2 are SEHNR and FQNEAQ (reference sequence). Trimming pared 5 bases from V and 7 bases from J, leaving 11 bases between. The CDR3 loop spans 13 amino acids. The CDR3 loop reads CASSEGQSEKLFF. CDR3 nucleotides: TGTGCCAGCAGCGAAGGACAGTCTGAAAAACTGTTTTTT.

This sequence joins TRBV5-1 and TRBJ2-7; TRBD1 matches at 9 bases. J gave up 5 bases and V 4 bases, and 7 bases lay outside the gene matches. The CDR3 runs 14 residues. Per the germline V gene, CDR1 is SGHRS and CDR2 is YFSETQ. CDR3 sequence (DNA): TGCGCCAGCAGCAGAGGGACAGGGTCTGACGAGCAGTACTTC. Translating gives CASSRGTGSDEQYF.

About this clone: Different DNA sequences within this sample yield the same CDR3. The chain combines TRBV27 with TRBJ1-1; D remains ambiguous. This CDR3 region has 13 residues. V lost 3 bases and J lost 4, with 9 bases in between. Germline V gene sequence: CDR1 MNHEY, CDR2 SMNVEV (reference sequence). The CDR3 coding sequence is TGTGCCAGCAGTTTGAGTGGTGGCACTGAAGCTTTCTTT. It yields the protein CASSLSGGTEAFF.

This clone was detected a few times. The chain employs TRBV7-3 and TRBJ2-1; 9 bases align to TRBD1. V lost 8 bases, J lost 0 bases, and 17 bases stayed unmatched. Germline V gene data show CDR1 as SGHTA and CDR2 as FQGTGA. This CDR3 is 19 amino acids long. The CDR3 reads CASPHRDRVEESSYNEQFF. The CDR3 DNA sequence: TGTGCCAGCCCGCACAGGGACAGGGTGGAGGAAAGCTCCTACAATGAGCAGTTCTTC.

This clone was observed a handful of times. The chain carries TRBV6-6 and TRBJ1-5; the D gene is possibly TRBD1 (5 bases). Deletions cut 8 bases from V and 3 bases from J, with 11 bases between. Germline V gives CDR1 MNHNY, CDR2 SVGAGI (reference sequence). The CDR3 runs to 13 residues. CDR3 sequence reads: CASGQGPNQPQHF. The CDR3 DNA is TGTGCCAGCGGGCAGGGTCCCAATCAGCCCCAGCATTTT.

The chain joins TRBV19 to TRBJ1-6; TRBD1 agrees at 9 bases. Looked up from germline, CDR1 is LNHDA and CDR2 is SQIVND (reference sequence). Unmatched junction bases numbered 5, after V lost 4 bases and J lost 7 bases. This CDR3 has 15 amino acids. For the CDR3, the DNA is TGTGCCAGTAGTAACCAAGGGACAGGGAATTCACCCCTCCACTTT. Protein: CASSNQGTGNSPLHF.

This rearrangement joins TRBV2 to TRBJ1-1; TRBD1 agrees at 7 bases. The trim removed 6 bases at V and 5 bases at J, leaving 6 bases unmatched. The CDR3 consists of 13 residues. Per the germline V gene, CDR1 is SNHLY and CDR2 is FYNNEI. Here the CDR3 reads CASSPDRDTEAFF. The CDR3 region has the DNA TGTGCCAGCAGCCCCGACAGGGATACTGAAGCTTTCTTT.

This chain links TRBV7-2 with TRBJ2-5; 8 bases are shared with TRBD2. CDR1 is SGHTA, CDR2 FQGNSA, per germline. The CDR3 totals 16 residues. Trimming at V came to 6 bases and at J to 2 bases, leaving 11 bases not matched to a gene. The CDR3 is CASSSNGGATQETQYF. The CDR3 coding sequence is TGTGCCAGCAGTTCAAACGGGGGGGCCACACAAGAGACCCAGTACTTC.

This chain uses TRBV27 with TRBJ1-2, with D tentatively TRBD1 (5 bases). Germline-derived CDR1 and CDR2 are MNHEY and SMNVEV (reference sequence). Trimming shortened V by 6 bases and J by 4 bases, and 15 bases separated the two germline ends. The CDR3 length is 14 residues. The CDR3 DNA sequence: TGTGCCAGCAGGTCCCCCGGGACTAGCTATGGCTACACCTTC. Translated: CASRSPGTSYGYTF.

J is TRBJ2-2 and V is TRBV19; D remains unclear. The CDR3 contains 17 residues. Germline V gene lookup returns CDR1 LNHDA and CDR2 SQIVND (reference sequence). V gave up 0 bases and J gave up 4 bases, with 15 bases separating them. The CDR3 bases are TGTGCCAGTAGTATAGATCTTATTTTAGACATCACCGGGGAGCTGTTTTTT. Translation gives CASSIDLILDITGELFF.

This clone was seen a single time. The chain combines TRBV18 with TRBJ1-3, with a possible D match to TRBD1 (5 bases). The CDR3 sequence is 15 residues long. Germline V gene lookup returns CDR1 KGHSH and CDR2 LQKENI. The V end lost 6 bases, the J end lost 0 bases, and 12 bases lay between the germline ends. CDR3 DNA sequence: TGTGCCAGCTCGCGACAGTCGAACTCTGGAAACACCATATATTTT. As protein: CASSRQSNSGNTIYF.

The chain carries TRBV21-1 and TRBJ1-6; the table calls TRBD1, which could not be checked here. TRBV21-1 is recorded as a pseudogene. CDR3 size: 19 residues. CDR3 amino acids: CASSKKVTGTFFWNSPLHF. The CDR3, as DNA: TGTGCCAGCAGCAAAAAGGTTACAGGAACTTTCTTTTGGAATTCACCCCTCCACTTT.

The chain couples TRBV5-1 to TRBJ1-3; weak D call: TRBD1 (5 bases). The length of the CDR3 is 13 residues. V shed 0 bases and J shed 8 bases, with 9 bases lying between them. From germline, CDR1 is SGHRS and CDR2 YFSETQ. DNA for the CDR3: TGCGCCAGCAGCTTGGAAGGGGAGGACACCATATATTTT. It translates to CASSLEGEDTIYF. The complete variable domain, with remaining parts taken from reference TRBV5-1 and TRBJ1-3, reads KAGVTQTPRYLIKTRGQQVTLSCSPISGHRSVSWYQQTPGQGLQFLFEYFSETQRNKGNFPGRFSGRQFSNSRSEMNVSTLELGDSALYLCASSLEGEDTIYFGEGSWLTVV.

The chain links TRBV7-3 to TRBJ1-3, with D uncertain. The V and J ends lost 2 bases and 4 bases respectively, with 12 bases between them. The CDR3 contains 15 residues. Germline V CDR1 and CDR2: SGHTA, FQGTGA. This chain's CDR3 is CASSLFSGPGNTIYF. The CDR3 nucleotides are TGTGCCAGCAGCTTATTCTCCGGTCCCGGAAACACCATATATTTT. The full variable domain, completed using reference TRBV7-3 and TRBJ1-3, is GAGVSQTPSNKVTEKGKYVELRCDPISGHTALYWYRQSLGQGPEFLIYFQGTGAADDSGLPNDRFFAVRPEGSVSTLKIQRTERGDSAVYLCASSLFSGPGNTIYFGEGSWLTVV.

The V and J genes are TRBV19 and TRBJ1-2; 7 bases are a match to TRBD1. CDR3 size: 15 residues. Looked up from germline, CDR1 is LNHDA and CDR2 is SQIVND (reference sequence). Unmatched junction bases numbered 11, after V lost 5 bases and J lost 5 bases. CDR3 DNA: TGTGCCAGTAGTGCCGGACAGGCGTACGCTTATGGCTACACCTTC. Translated: CASSAGQAYAYGYTF.

Comments on this clone: At one of its ends the junction is not consistent with the germline gene, which may arise from a read error. V gene TRBV29-1 combines with J gene TRBJ2-3; D is uncertain. The germline gives CDR1 SQVTM, CDR2 ANQGSEA. The CDR3 sequence is 10 residues long. CDR3 in DNA: TGCAGCACCGACACAGATACGCAGAATTTT. The encoded protein is CSTDTDTQNF.

V gene TRBV6-5 combines with J gene TRBJ1-4; TRBD1 might be the D (6 bases). The germline V gene encodes CDR1 MNHEY and CDR2 SVGAGI. This CDR3 has 15 amino acids. V lost 6 bases, J lost 2 bases, and 13 bases lay in between. CDR3 sequence reads: CASSKPQGTNEKLFF. Here the CDR3 DNA reads TGTGCCAGCAGCAAACCACAGGGTACTAATGAAAAACTGTTTTTT.

This chain links TRBV6-5 with TRBJ2-7, with 8 positions matching TRBD2. This CDR3 is 14 amino acids long. V trimming: 7 bases; J trimming: 4 bases; junction bases outside the gene matches: 9. From germline, CDR1 is MNHEY and CDR2 SVGAGI. The CDR3 is CASTGGRKSYEQYF. DNA for the CDR3: TGTGCCAGCACGGGGGGGCGTAAGTCATACGAGCAGTACTTC.